This TCR beta chain was recovered during a study of blood T cell repertoires in COVID-19. Trimming shortened V by 6 bases and J by 4 bases, and 12 bases separated the two germline ends. This CDR3 is built from 13 residues. The germline V gene encodes CDR1 SGHTA and CDR2 FQGNSA. Clones were read by immunoSEQ multiplex PCR, and TCRdb kept only the in-frame ones, dropping some. This table holds 55,000 to 80,000 clones, 80% to 90% found once. This chain joins TRBV7-2 and TRBJ2-5; tentatively, D is TRBD1 (5 bases). This clonotype was sampled from a man aged 50-60 years with acute or convalescent COVID-19. Sequences were obtained from peripheral blood. The CDR3 protein is CASRQTVGETQYF. In DNA form, the CDR3 reads TGTGCCAGCAGGCAGACAGTGGGAGAGACCCAGTACTTC.